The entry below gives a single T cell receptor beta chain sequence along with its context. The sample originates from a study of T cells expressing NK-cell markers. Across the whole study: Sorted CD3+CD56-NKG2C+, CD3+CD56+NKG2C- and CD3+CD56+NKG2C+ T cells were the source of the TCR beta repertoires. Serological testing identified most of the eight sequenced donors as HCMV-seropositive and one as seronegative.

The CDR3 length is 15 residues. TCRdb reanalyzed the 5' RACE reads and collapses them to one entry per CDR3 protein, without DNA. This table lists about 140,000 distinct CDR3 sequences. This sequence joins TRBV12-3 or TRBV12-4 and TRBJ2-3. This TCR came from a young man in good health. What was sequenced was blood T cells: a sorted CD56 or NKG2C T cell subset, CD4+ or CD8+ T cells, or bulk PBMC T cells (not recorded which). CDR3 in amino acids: CASSLSGASTDTQYF.